This record covers a single T cell receptor (beta chain). The entry originates in a study of blood T cells in healthy people across ages. V lost 5 bases, J lost 0 bases, and 14 bases lay in between. The germline V gene encodes CDR1 MNHEY and CDR2 SVGEGT. The CDR3 has 15 residues. The authors ran a second PCR of roughly 6 to 11 cycles using a sample-barcoded 5' primer and a J-beta primer mix. TCRdb processed the 5' RACE reads anew with MiXCR; each CDR3 protein has one entry. Here the sample spans fewer than 700,000 distinct CDR3 sequences, roughly two fifths being singletons. The sample taken for sequencing was blood. The sequence was collected from a man of 80 years or more in good health. This chain joins TRBV6-2 or TRBV6-3 and TRBJ2-7, with D perhaps matching TRBD2 (6 bases). The CDR3 nucleotides read TGTGCCAGCAGTCCCAAGTGGAGGGACTCCTACGAGCAGTACTTC. It codes for CASSPKWRDSYEQYF.